This T cell receptor (beta chain) was sequenced during a study of blood T cell repertoires in COVID-19. Method: immunoSEQ multiplex PCR; TCRdb's copy keeps in-frame clones and lacks some. The top ten hold about 9.4% of the sample, which has more than 150,000 clones, about 85% seen once. Germline assignment: CDR1 MNHEY and CDR2 SVGEGT. The CDR3 extends over 13 amino acids. V shed 5 bases and J shed 2 bases, with 9 bases lying between them. The sample taken for sequencing was peripheral blood. The receptor was derived from a woman aged 80 or older with acute or convalescent COVID-19. This sequence joins TRBV6-2 or TRBV6-3 and TRBJ1-2, with D perhaps matching TRBD1 (6 bases). The CDR3, as DNA: TGTGCCAGCAGTCCGGGACACAACTATGGCTACACCTTC. This codes for CASSPGHNYGYTF.